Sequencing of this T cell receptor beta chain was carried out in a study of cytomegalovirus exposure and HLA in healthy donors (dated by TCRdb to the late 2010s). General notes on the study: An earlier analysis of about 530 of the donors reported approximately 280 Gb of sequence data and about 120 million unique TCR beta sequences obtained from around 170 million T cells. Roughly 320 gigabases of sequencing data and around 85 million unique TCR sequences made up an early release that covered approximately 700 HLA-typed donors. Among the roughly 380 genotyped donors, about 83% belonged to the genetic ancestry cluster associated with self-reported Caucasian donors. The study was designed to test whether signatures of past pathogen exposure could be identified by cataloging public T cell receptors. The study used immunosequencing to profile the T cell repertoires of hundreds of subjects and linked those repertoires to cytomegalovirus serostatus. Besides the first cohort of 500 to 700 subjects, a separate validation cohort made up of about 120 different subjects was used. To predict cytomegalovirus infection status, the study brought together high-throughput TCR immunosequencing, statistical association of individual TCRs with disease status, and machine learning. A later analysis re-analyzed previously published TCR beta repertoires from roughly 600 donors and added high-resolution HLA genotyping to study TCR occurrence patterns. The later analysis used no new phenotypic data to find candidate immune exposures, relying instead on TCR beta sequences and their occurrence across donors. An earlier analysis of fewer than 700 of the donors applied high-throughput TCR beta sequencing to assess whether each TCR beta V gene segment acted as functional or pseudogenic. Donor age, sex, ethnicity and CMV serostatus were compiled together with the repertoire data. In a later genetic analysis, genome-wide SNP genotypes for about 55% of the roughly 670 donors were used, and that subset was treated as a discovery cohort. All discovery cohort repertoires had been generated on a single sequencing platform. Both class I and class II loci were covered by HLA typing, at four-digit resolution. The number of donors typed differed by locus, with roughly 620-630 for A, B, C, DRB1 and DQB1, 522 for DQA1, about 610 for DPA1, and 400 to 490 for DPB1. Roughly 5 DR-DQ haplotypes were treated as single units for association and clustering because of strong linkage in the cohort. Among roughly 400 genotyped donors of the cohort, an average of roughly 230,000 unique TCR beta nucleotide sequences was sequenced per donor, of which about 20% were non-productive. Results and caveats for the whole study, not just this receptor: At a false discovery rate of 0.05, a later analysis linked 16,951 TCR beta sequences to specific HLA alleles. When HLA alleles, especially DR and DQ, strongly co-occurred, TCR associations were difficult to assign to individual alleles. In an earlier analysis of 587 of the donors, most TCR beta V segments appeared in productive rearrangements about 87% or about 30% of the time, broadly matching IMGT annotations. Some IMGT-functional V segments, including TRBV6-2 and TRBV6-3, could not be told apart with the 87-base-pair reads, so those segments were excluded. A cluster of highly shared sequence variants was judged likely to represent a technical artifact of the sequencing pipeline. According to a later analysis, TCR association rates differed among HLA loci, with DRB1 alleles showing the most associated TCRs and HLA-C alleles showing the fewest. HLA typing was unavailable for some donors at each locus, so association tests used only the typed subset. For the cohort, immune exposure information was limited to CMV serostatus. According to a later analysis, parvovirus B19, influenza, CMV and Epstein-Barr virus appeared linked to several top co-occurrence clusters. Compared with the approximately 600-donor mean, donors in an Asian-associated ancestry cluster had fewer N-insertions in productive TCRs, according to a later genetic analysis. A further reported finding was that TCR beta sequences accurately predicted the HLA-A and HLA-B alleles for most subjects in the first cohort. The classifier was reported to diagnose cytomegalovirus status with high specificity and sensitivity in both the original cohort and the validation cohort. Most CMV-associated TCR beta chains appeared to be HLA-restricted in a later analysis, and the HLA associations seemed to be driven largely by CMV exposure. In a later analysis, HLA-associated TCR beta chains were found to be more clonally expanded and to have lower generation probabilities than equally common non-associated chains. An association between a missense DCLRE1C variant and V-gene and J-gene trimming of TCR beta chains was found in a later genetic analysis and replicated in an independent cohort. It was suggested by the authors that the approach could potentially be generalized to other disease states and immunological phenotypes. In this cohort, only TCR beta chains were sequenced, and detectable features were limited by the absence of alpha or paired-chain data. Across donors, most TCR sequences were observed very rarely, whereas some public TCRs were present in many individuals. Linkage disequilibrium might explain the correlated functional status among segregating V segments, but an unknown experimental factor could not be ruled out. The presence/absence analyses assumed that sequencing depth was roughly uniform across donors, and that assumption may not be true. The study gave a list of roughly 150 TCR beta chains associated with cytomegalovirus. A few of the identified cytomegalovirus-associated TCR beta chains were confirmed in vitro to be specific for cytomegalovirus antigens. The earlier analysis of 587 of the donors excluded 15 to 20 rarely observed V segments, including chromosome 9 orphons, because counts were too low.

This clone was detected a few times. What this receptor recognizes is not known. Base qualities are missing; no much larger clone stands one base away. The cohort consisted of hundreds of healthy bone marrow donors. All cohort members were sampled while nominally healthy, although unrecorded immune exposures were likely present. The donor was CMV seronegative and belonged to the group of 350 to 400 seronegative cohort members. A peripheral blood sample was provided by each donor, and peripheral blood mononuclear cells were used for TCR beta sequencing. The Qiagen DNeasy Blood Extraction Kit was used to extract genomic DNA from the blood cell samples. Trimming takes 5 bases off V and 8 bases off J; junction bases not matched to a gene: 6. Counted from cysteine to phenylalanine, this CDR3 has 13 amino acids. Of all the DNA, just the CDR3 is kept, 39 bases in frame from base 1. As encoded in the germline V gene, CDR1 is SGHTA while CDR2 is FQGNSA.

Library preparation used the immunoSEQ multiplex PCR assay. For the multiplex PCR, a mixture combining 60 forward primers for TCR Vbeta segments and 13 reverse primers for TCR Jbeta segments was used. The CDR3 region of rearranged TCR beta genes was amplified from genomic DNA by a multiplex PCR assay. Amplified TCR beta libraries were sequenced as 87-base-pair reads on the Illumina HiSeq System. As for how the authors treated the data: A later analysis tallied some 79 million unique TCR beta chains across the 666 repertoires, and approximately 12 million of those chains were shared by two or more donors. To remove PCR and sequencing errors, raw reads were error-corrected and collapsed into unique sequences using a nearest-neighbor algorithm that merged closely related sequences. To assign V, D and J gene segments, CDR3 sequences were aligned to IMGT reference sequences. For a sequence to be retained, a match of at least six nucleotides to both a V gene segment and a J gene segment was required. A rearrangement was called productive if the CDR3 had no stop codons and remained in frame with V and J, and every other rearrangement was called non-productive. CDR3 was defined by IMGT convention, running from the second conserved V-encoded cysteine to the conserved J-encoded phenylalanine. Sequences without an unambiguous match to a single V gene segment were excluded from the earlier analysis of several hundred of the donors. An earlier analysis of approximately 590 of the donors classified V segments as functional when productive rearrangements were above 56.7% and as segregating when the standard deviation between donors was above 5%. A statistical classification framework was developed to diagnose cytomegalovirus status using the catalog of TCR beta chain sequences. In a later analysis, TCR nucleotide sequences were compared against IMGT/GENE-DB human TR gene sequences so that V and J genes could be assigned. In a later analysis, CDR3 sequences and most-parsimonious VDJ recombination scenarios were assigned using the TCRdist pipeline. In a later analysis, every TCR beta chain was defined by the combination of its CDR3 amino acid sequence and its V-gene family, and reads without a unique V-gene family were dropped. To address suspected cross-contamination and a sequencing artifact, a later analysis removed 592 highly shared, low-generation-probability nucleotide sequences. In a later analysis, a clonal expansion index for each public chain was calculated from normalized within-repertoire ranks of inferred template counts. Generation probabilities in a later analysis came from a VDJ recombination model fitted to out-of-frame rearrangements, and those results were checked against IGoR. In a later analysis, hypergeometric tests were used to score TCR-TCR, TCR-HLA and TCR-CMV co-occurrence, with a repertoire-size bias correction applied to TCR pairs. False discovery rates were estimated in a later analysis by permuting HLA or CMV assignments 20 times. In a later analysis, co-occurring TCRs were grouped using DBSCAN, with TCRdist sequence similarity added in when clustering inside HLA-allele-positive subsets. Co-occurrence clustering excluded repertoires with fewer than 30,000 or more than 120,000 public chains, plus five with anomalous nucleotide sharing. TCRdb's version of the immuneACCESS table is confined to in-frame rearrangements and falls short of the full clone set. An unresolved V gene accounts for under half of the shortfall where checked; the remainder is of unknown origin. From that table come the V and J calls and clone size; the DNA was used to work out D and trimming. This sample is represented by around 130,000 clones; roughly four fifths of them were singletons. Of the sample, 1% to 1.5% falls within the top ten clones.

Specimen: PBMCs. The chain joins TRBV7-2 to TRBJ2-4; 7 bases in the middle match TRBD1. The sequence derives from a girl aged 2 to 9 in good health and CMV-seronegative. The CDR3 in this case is CASSGHRGDIQYF. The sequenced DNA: TGTGCCAGCAGCGGACACAGGGGAGACATTCAGTACTTC.